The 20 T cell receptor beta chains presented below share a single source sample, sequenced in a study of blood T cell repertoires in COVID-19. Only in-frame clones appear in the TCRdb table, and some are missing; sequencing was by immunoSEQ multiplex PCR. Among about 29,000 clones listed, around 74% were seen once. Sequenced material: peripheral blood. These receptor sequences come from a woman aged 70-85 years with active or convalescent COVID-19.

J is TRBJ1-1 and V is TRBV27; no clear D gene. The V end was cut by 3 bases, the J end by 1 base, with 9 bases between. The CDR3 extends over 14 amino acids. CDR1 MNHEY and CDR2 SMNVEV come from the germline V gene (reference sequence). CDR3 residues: CASSFLEPNTEAFF. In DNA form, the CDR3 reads TGTGCCAGCAGTTTTCTAGAGCCGAACACTGAAGCTTTCTTT.

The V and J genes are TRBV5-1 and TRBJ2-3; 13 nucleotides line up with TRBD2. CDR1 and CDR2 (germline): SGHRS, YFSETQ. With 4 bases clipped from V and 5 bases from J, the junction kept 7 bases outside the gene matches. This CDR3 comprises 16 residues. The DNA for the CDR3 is TGCGCCAGCAGCCGATCCACTAGCGGGGGGGTAGATACGCAGTATTTT. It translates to CASSRSTSGGVDTQYF.

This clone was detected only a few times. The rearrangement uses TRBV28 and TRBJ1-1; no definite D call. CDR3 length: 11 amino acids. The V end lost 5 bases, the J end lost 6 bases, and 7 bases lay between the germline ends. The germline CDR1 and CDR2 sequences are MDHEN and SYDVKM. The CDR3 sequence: CASSAYAEAFF. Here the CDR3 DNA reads TGTGCCAGCAGTGCGTACGCTGAAGCTTTCTTT. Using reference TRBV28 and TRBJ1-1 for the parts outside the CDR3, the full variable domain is DVKVTQSSRYLVKRTGEKVFLECVQDMDHENMFWYRQDPGLGLRLIYFSYDVKMKEKGDIPEGYSVSREKKERFSLILESASTNQTSMYLCASSAYAEAFFGQGTRLTVV.

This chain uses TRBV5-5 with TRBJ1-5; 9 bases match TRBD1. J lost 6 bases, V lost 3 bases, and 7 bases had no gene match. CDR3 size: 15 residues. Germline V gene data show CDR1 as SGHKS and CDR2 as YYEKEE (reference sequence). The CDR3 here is CASSSGQGVRQPQHF. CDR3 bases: TGTGCCAGCAGCTCGGGACAGGGTGTTCGTCAGCCCCAGCATTTT.

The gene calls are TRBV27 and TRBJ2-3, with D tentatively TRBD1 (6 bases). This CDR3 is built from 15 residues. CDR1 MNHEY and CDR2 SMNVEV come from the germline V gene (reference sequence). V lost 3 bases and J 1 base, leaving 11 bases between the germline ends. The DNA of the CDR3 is TGTGCCAGCAGTTTCGGGACATACGGCACAGATACGCAGTATTTT. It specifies CASSFGTYGTDTQYF.

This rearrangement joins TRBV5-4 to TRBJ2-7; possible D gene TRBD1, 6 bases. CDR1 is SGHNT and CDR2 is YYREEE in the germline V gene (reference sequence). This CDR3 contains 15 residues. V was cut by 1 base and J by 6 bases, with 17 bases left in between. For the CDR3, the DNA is TGTGCCAGCAGCTTGAACCCAACAGGGACGGGCGAGCAGTACTTC. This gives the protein CASSLNPTGTGEQYF.

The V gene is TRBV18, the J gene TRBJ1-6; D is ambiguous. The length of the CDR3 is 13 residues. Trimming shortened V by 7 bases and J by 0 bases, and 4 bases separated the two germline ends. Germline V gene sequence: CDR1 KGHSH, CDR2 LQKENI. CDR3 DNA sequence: TGTGCCAGCTGGAGCTCCTATAATTCACCCCTCCACTTT. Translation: CASWSSYNSPLHF. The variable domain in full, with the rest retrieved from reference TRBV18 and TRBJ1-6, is NAGVMQNPRHLVRRRGQEARLRCSPMKGHSHVYWYRQLPEEGLKFMVYLQKENIIDESGMPKERFSAEFPKEGPSILRIQQVVRGDSAAYFCASWSSYNSPLHFGNGTRLTVT.

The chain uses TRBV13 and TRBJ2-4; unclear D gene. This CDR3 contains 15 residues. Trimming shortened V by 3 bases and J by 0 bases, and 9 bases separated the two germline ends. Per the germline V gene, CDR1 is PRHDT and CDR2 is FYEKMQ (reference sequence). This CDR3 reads CASSFSSVAKNIQYF. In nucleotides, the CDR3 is TGTGCCAGCAGCTTTTCTTCTGTAGCCAAAAACATTCAGTACTTC.

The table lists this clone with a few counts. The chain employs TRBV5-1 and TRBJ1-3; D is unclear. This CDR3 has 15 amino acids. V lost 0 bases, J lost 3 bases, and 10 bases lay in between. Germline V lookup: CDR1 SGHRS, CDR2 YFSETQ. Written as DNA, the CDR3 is TGCGCCAGCAGCTTGGTGGCCGGAGGTGGAAACACCATATATTTT. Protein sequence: CASSLVAGGGNTIYF.

The CDR3 reads CASKNTQGADYGYTF. DNA for the CDR3: TGTGCCAGCAAGAATACCCAGGGGGCCGACTATGGCTACACCTTC. The chain couples TRBV5-4 to TRBJ1-2; the match to TRBD1 covers 8 bases. V shed 6 bases, J shed 3 bases, and the junction held 10 bases outside the gene matches. From germline, CDR1 is SGHNT and CDR2 YYREEE (reference sequence). This CDR3 is built from 15 residues. The full variable domain, in which reference TRBV5-4 and TRBJ1-2 provide the parts outside the CDR3, is ETGVTQSPTHLIKTRGQQVTLRCSSQSGHNTVSWYQQALGQGPQFIFQYYREEENGRGNFPPRFSGLQFPNYSSELNVNALELDDSALYLCASKNTQGADYGYTFGSGTRLTVV.

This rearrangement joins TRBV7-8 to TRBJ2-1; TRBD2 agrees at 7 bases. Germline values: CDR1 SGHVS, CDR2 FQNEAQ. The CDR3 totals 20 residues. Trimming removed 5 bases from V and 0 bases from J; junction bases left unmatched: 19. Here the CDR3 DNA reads TGTGCCAGCAGCCTATACTGGCGGGAGAGGACCCCGAGCTCCTACAATGAGCAGTTCTTC. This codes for CASSLYWRERTPSSYNEQFF.

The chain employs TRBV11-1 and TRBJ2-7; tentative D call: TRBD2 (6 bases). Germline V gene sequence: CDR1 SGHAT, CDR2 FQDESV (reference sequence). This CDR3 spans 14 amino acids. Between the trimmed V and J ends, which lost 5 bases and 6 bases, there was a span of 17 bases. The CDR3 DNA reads TGTGCCAGCAGCGGCCTGATTATCGGGAGCGAGCAGTACTTC. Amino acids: CASSGLIIGSEQYF.

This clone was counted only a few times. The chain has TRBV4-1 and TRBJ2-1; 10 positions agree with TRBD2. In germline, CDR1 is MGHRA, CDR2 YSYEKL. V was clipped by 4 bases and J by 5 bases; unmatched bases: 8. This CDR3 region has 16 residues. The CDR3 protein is CASSLEPGLANNEQFF. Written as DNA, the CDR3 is TGCGCCAGCAGCCTCGAACCGGGACTAGCGAACAATGAGCAGTTCTTC.

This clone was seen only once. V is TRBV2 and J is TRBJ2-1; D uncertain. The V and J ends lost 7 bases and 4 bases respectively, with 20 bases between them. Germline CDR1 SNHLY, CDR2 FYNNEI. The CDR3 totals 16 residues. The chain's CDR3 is CASKVGGFAGYNEQFF. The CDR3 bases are TGTGCCAGCAAAGTAGGCGGTTTTGCTGGATACAATGAGCAGTTCTTC.

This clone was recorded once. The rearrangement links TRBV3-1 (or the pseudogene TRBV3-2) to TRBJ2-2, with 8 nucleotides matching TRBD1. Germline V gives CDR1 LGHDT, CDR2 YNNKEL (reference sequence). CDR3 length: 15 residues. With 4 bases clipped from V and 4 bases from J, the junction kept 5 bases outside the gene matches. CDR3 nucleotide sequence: TGTGCCAGCAGCCCACTACAGGGGGGCACCGGGGAGCTGTTTTTT. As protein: CASSPLQGGTGELFF.

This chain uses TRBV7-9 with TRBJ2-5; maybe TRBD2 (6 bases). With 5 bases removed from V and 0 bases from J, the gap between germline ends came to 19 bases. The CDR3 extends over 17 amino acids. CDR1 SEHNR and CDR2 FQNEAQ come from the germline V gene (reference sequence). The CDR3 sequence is CASSPNFLGGYQETQYF. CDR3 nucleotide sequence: TGTGCCAGCAGCCCAAACTTTTTAGGAGGGTACCAAGAGACCCAGTACTTC.

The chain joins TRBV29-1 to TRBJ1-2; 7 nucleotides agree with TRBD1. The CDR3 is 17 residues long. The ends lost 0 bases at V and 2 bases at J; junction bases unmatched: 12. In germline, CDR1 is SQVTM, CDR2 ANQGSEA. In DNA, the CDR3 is TGCAGCGTTGAAGAACAGGCTCACAGGGGAAGCAACTATGGCTACACCTTC. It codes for CSVEEQAHRGSNYGYTF.

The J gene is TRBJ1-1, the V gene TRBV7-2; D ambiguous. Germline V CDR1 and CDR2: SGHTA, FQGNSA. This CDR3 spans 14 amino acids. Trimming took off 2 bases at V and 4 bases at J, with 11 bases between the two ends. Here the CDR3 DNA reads TGTGCCAGCAGCTTAAGTCCGGCGGTCACTGAAGCTTTCTTT. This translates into CASSLSPAVTEAFF.

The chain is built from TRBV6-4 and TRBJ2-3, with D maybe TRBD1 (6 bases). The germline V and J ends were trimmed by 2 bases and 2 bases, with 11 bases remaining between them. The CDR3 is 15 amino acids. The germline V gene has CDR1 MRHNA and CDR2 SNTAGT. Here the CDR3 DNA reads TGTGCCAGCAGTGACCAAGGGGGAAACACAGATACGCAGTATTTT. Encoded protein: CASSDQGGNTDTQYF.

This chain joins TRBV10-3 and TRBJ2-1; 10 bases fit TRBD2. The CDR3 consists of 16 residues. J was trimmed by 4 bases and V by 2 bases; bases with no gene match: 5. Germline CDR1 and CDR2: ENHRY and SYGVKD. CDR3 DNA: TGTGCCATCAGTGAGGTGAGGACTAGCGGTTACAATGAGCAGTTCTTC. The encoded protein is CAISEVRTSGYNEQFF.